The rows below give T cell receptor beta chains drawn from one sample of a study of identical twins. Each CDR3 protein is one row after TCRdb ran MiXCR on the 5' RACE reads. This table holds roughly 630,000 distinct CDR3 sequences, roughly 7.2% found once. This sample was shared with a second study, whose subject was yellow fever vaccine responses in identical twins.

Sequencing was performed on PBMCs. All receptors come from a woman aged 18 to 35 in good health. Each CDR3 is given with its conserved first and last residue.

V: TRBV20-1
J: TRBJ1-5
CDR3: CSARTGGGNQPQHF

V: TRBV4-2
J: TRBJ2-3
CDR3: CASSLWTGLAGPRGTDTQYF

V: TRBV18
J: TRBJ1-6
CDR3: CASSPNVQETNSPLHF

V: TRBV20-1
J: TRBJ1-2
CDR3: CSADRQVANYGYTF

V: TRBV28
J: TRBJ2-5
CDR3: CASSLSGTGAQETQYF

V: TRBV21-1
J: TRBJ1-1
CDR3: CASSKAGEVLLNTEAFF

V: TRBV3-1
J: TRBJ2-1
CDR3: CASSQELAGINEQFF

V: TRBV5-1
J: TRBJ2-2
CDR3: CASSLVQGAAGELFF

V: TRBV27
J: TRBJ1-2
CDR3: CASSLSKQLGYTF

V: TRBV7-2
J: TRBJ2-7
CDR3: CASSLVVGEYEQYF

V: TRBV7-8
J: TRBJ2-6
CDR3: CASSLVSRGDSSGANVLTF

V: TRBV7-9
J: TRBJ1-3
CDR3: CASSLGSDSGNTIYF

V: TRBV2
J: TRBJ2-2
CDR3: CASSAAGTNTGELFF

V: TRBV29-1
J: TRBJ1-1
CDR3: CSVQGALNTEAFF

V: TRBV12-3/TRBV12-4
J: TRBJ2-5
CDR3: CASRARQEETQYF

V: TRBV20-1
J: TRBJ2-1
CDR3: CSASGRSSYNEQFF

V: TRBV5-1
J: TRBJ2-5
CDR3: CASSMGQTPQETQYF

V: TRBV6-5
J: TRBJ2-1
CDR3: CASSWEGGYNEQFF

V: TRBV28
J: TRBJ1-2
CDR3: CASRGTGAGLNGYTF

V: TRBV5-6
J: TRBJ2-7
CDR3: CASSFRDRHCEQYF

V: TRBV3-1
J: TRBJ2-3
CDR3: CASSQGGGLDTQYF

V: TRBV20-1
J: TRBJ2-1
CDR3: CSASDRPGTDNEQFF

V: TRBV12-3/TRBV12-4
J: TRBJ2-3
CDR3: CASSFGLAVTDTQYF

V: TRBV5-1
J: TRBJ1-6
CDR3: CASSTAGTEKPPLHF

V: TRBV5-5
J: TRBJ2-5
CDR3: CASSLGGGPSKSSQYF

V: TRBV6-2/TRBV6-3
J: TRBJ1-4
CDR3: CASSPGTGPSRLATNEKLFF

V: TRBV28
J: TRBJ2-3
CDR3: CASSPPQAGPSTDTQYF